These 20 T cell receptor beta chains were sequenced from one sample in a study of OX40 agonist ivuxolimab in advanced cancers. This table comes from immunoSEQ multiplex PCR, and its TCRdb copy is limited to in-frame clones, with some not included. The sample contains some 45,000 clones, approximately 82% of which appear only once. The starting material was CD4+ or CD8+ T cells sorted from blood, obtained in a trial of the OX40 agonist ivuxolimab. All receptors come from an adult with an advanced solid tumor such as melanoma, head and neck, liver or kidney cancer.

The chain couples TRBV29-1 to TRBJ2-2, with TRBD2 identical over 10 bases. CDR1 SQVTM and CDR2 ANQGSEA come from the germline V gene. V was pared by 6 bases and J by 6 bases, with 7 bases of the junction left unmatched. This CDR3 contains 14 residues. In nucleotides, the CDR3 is TGCAGCGTCTCCCTCAGCGGGAGGGCCGGGGAGCTGTTTTTT. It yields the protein CSVSLSGRAGELFF.

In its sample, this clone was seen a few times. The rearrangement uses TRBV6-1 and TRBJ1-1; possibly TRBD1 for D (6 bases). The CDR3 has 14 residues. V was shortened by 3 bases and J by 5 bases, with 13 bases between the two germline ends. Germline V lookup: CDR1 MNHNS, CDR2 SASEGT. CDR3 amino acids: CASSEDSWRTEAFF. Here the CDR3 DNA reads TGTGCCAGCAGTGAGGACAGCTGGAGGACTGAAGCTTTCTTT.

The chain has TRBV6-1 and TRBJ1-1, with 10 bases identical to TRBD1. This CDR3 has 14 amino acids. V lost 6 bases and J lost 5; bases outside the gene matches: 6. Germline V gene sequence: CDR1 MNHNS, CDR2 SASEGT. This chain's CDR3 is CASSQDRGRTEAFF. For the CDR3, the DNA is TGTGCCAGCAGCCAGGACAGGGGGAGGACTGAAGCTTTCTTT.

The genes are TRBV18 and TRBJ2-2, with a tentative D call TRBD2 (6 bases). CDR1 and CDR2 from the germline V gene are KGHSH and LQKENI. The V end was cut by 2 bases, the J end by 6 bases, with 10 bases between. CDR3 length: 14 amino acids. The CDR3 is CASSPGGRAGELFF. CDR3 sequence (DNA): TGTGCCAGCTCACCAGGAGGGAGAGCCGGGGAGCTGTTTTTT.

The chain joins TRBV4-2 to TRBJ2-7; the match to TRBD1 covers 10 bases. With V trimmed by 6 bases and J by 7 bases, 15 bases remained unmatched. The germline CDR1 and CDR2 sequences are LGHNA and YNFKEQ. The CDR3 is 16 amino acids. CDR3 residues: CASRTVGGQGRGEQYF. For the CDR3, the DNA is TGTGCCAGCAGGACCGTGGGGGGACAGGGGAGAGGGGAGCAGTACTTC.

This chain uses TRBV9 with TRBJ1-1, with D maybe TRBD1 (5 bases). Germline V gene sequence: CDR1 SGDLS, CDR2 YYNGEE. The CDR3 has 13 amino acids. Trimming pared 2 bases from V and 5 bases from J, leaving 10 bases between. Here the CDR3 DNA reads TGTGCCAGCAGCGTGGGGCGTTGGACTGAAGCTTTCTTT. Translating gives CASSVGRWTEAFF.

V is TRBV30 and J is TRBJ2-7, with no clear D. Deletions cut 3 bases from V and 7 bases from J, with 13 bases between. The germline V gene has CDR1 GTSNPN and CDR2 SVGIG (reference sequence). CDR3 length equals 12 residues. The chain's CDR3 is CAWSLVLGEQYF. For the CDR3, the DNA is TGTGCCTGGAGCCTGGTCCTCGGGGAGCAGTACTTC.

The CDR3 region has the DNA TGTGCCAGCAGCTCACTAGCGGGGGAGCAGTACTTC. Protein product: CASSSLAGEQYF. The chain joins TRBV11-1 to TRBJ2-7; 10 bases match TRBD2. Trimming took 4 bases from V and 7 from J; bases not matched to a gene: 1. The V gene's germline CDR1 is SGHAT and CDR2 FQDESV (reference sequence). The CDR3 has 12 residues.

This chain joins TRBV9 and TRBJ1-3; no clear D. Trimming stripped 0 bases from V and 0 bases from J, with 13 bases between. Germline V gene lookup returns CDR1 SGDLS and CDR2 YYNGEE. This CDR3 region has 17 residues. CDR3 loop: CASSVGSEGYSGNTIYF. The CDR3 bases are TGTGCCAGCAGCGTAGGAAGTGAAGGCTACTCTGGAAACACCATATATTTT.

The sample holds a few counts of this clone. The CDR3 loop reads CASSQDWLDSRRTSGANVLTF. In DNA, the CDR3 is TGTGCCAGCAGCCAAGATTGGTTAGACAGTCGCCGTACCTCTGGGGCCAACGTCCTGACTTTC. The chain has TRBV14 and TRBJ2-6; D is possibly TRBD1 (5 bases). Germline V CDR1 and CDR2: SGHDN, FVKESK. This CDR3 is 21 amino acids long. V shed 0 bases and J shed 0 bases, with 21 bases lying between them. Drawing the rest from reference TRBV14 and TRBJ2-6, the complete variable domain is EAGVTQFPSHSVIEKGQTVTLRCDPISGHDNLYWYRRVMGKEIKFLLHFVKESKQDESGMPNNRFLAERTGGTYSTLKVQPAELEDSGVYFCASSQDWLDSRRTSGANVLTFGAGSRLTVL.

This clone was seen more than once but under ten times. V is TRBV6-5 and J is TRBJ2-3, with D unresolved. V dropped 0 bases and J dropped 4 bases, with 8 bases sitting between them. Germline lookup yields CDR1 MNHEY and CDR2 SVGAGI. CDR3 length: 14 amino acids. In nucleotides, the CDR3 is TGTGCCAGCAGTTACTCGAATGCGGCAGATACGCAGTATTTT. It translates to CASSYSNAADTQYF.

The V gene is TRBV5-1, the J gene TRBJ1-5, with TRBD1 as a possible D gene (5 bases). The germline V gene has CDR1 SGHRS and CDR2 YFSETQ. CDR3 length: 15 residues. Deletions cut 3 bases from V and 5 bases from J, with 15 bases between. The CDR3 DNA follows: TGCGCCAGCAGCTGGGGACCGACGGGGGATCAGCCCCAGCATTTT. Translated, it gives CASSWGPTGDQPQHF.

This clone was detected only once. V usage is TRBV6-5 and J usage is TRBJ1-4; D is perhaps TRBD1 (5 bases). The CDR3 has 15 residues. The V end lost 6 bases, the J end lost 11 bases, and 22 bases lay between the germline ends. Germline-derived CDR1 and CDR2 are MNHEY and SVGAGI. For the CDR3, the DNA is TGTGCCAGCAGCACCACCGGGACGGTTCTCATGAAACTGTTTTTT. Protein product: CASSTTGTVLMKLFF.

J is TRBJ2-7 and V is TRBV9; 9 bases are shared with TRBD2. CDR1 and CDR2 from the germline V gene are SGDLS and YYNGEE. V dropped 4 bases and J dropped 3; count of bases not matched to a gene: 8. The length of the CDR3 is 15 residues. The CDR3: CASSPVGSGSYEQYF. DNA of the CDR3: TGTGCCAGCAGCCCCGTGGGTAGCGGGAGCTACGAGCAGTACTTC.

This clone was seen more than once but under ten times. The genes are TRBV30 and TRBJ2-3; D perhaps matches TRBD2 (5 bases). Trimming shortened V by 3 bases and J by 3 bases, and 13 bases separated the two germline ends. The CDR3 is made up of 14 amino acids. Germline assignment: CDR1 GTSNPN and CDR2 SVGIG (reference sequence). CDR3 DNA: TGTGCCTGGAGGGCGCGGGCGGAGACAGATACGCAGTATTTT. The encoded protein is CAWRARAETDTQYF.

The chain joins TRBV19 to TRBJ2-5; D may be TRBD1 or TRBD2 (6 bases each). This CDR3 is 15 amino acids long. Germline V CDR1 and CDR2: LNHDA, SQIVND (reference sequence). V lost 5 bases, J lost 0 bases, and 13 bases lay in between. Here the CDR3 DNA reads TGTGCCAGTAGTGTTCGGGGGCAGAACCAAGAGACCCAGTACTTC. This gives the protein CASSVRGQNQETQYF.

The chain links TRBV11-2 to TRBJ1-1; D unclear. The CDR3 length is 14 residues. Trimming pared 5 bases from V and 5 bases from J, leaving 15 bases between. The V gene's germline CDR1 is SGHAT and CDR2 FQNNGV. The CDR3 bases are TGTGCCAGCAGCCCCCTGAGGGTCCGGACTGAAGCTTTCTTT. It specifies CASSPLRVRTEAFF. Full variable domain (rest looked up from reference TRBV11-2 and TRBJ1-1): EAGVAQSPRYKIIEKRQSVAFWCNPISGHATLYWYQQILGQGPKLLIQFQNNGVVDDSQLPKDRFSAERLKGVDSTLKIQPAKLEDSAVYLCASSPLRVRTEAFFGQGTRLTVV.

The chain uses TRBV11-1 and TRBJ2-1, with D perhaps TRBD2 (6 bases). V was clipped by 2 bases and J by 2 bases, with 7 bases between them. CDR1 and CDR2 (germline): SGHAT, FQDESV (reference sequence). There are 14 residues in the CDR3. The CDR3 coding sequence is TGTGCCAGCAGCTTAAGGACTACCTACAATGAGCAGTTCTTC. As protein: CASSLRTTYNEQFF. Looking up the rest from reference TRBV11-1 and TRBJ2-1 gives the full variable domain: EAEVAQSPRYKITEKSQAVAFWCDPISGHATLYWYRQILGQGPELLVQFQDESVVDDSQLPKDRFSAERLKGVDSTLKIQPAELGDSAMYLCASSLRTTYNEQFFGPGTRLTVL.

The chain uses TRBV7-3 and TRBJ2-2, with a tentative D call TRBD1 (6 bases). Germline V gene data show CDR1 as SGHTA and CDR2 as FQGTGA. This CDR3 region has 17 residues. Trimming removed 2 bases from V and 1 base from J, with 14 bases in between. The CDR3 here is CASSLRPGHMNTGELFF. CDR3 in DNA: TGTGCCAGCAGCTTACGACCGGGACACATGAACACCGGGGAGCTGTTTTTT.

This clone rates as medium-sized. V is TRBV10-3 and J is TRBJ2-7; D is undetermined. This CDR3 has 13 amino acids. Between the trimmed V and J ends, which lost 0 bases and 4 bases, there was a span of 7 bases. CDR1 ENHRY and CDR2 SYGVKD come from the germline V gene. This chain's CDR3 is CAISESSRYEQYF. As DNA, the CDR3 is TGTGCCATCAGTGAGTCCTCCAGGTACGAGCAGTACTTC.